This T cell receptor beta chain was identified during a study of vaccination and CD4 T cells after COVID-19. As for the study in general: Convalescent donors totaled six males and four females, including two who were Hispanic. Post-vaccine sample collection happened at a median of roughly 72 days after dose two, ranging 14 to 241. Overlapping peptides covering the spike proteins of SARS-CoV-2, HCoV-NL63, HCoV-OC43 and HCoV-229E were added to stimulate cells.

Germline values: CDR1 MNHNS, CDR2 SASEGT. Trimming shortened V by 5 bases and J by 4 bases, and 20 bases separated the two germline ends. This CDR3 comprises 16 residues. This sample's treatment: roughly 10-day PBMC culture with coronavirus spike peptide pools or control peptides (ViraFEST assay). Each well received a few million PBMCs, cultured with roughly 9.6 IU/ml IL-2 and about 11 ug/ml peptide pools. Sequence data for DNA of cultured CD4+ T cells were generated by the Oncomine TCR Beta short-read assay. TCRdb re-called the PCR reads through MiXCR, storing one row per CDR3 protein. The sample yields roughly 16,000 distinct CDR3 sequences, approximately 53% seen once. Points on this clonotype: Its antigen is undetermined.

The material was cultured CD4+ T cells from blood, obtained after SARS-CoV-2 vaccination. The receptor was derived from a human donor with COVID-19. The genes are TRBV6-1 and TRBJ2-5; D is possibly TRBD1 (5 bases). CDR3 sequence reads: CASSPNRQFPGETQYF. The DNA of the CDR3 is TGTGCCAGCAGTCCCAACCGACAGTTCCCCGGAGAGACCCAGTACTTC.